This T cell receptor (beta chain) emerged from a study of blood T cell repertoires in COVID-19. Methods used by the authors: Nucleated cell counts were estimated from reference gene primer amplification. The repertoire was sequenced with immunoSEQ multiplex PCR; TCRdb's copy has only in-frame clones and lacks some. Clone size and the V and J calls come from that table; the DNA yielded D and trimming. The data contain under 350,000 clones, around four fifths of them singletons. Per the germline V gene, CDR1 is SGHAT and CDR2 is FQNNGV. V dropped 3 bases and J dropped 5 bases, with 16 bases sitting between them. CDR3 length: 15 amino acids.

The chain combines TRBV11-2 with TRBJ2-5; TRBD2 is a possible D gene (6 bases). The source is a woman aged 45-65 years who had recovered from COVID-19. Specimen: peripheral blood. The CDR3 here is CASSLAGTSGETQYF. CDR3 coding DNA: TGTGCCAGCAGCTTGGCCGGGACTTCGGGGGAGACCCAGTACTTC.